A selection of T cell receptor beta chains follows, all from one sample in a study of vaccination and CD4 T cells after COVID-19. No antigen has been assigned to these receptors. TCRdb fed the PCR reads into MiXCR, producing one record per CDR3 protein. Of about 8,500 distinct CDR3 sequences in the sample, about 61% are singletons; the top ten hold roughly a quarter. What was sequenced was CD4+ T cells from blood, cultured in vitro. The receptors stem from a human donor who had recovered from COVID-19. CDR3s include the opening cysteine and the closing phenylalanine or tryptophan. A D gene is named only where the DNA matches it firmly. The size entry is marked missing in some rows and otherwise reads once, few, many or a size class.

cdr3_nt: TGCAGTGCACGCAGGGGGTACAATCAGCCCCAGCATTTT; cdr3_aa: CSARRGYNQPQHF; v_call: TRBV20-1; d_call: TRBD1; clone_size: NA; j_call: TRBJ1-5
cdr3_nt: TGTGCCAGCAGGCGGACTAGCGGGTACGAGCAGTACTTC; cdr3_aa: CASRRTSGYEQYF; v_call: TRBV7-2; d_call: TRBD2; clone_size: large; j_call: TRBJ2-7
cdr3_nt: TGTGCCAGCAGTCTCGACAGGGTAGGGGGCTACACCTTC; cdr3_aa: CASSLDRVGGYTF; v_call: TRBV6-1; d_call: TRBD1; clone_size: NA; j_call: TRBJ1-2
cdr3_nt: TGTGCCAGCAGACTCGTAGGCAGGGGGCAGGAGACCCAGTACTTC; cdr3_aa: CASRLVGRGQETQYF; v_call: TRBV6-2/TRBV6-3; d_call: TRBD1; clone_size: NA; j_call: TRBJ2-5
cdr3_nt: TGTGCCAGCAGCTTAACCAGGGGCTATGGCTACACCTTC; cdr3_aa: CASSLTRGYGYTF; v_call: TRBV7-2; d_call: NA; clone_size: NA; j_call: TRBJ1-2
cdr3_nt: TGTGCCAGCAGCCTAGAGAGGCAAGAGACCCAGTACTTC; cdr3_aa: CASSLERQETQYF; v_call: TRBV7-2; d_call: NA; clone_size: NA; j_call: TRBJ2-5
cdr3_nt: TGTGCCAGCAGGGGAGGGAGCCCCTATAATTCACCCCTCCACTTT; cdr3_aa: CASRGGSPYNSPLHF; v_call: TRBV7-2; d_call: NA; clone_size: NA; j_call: TRBJ1-6
cdr3_nt: TGTGCCAGCAGGGGGGGGATGAATGAGCAGTTCTTC; cdr3_aa: CASRGGMNEQFF; v_call: TRBV7-2; d_call: TRBD2; clone_size: NA; j_call: TRBJ2-1
cdr3_nt: TGTGCCAGCAGCTTGGGACGGAACACTGAAGCTTTCTTT; cdr3_aa: CASSLGRNTEAFF; v_call: TRBV7-6; d_call: NA; clone_size: NA; j_call: TRBJ1-1
cdr3_nt: TGCAGTGGCGACAGACAAGGGCCCTCTATTGATTCACCCCTCCACTTT; cdr3_aa: CSGDRQGPSIDSPLHF; v_call: TRBV20-1; d_call: NA; clone_size: NA; j_call: TRBJ1-6
cdr3_nt: TGCAGTGCTAGCCAAGGGCGCCAAGAGACCCAGTACTTC; cdr3_aa: CSASQGRQETQYF; v_call: TRBV20-1; d_call: NA; clone_size: few; j_call: TRBJ2-5
cdr3_nt: TGTGCCAGCAGCCAAGCGGGCGGGGTGCCCCTCCACTTT; cdr3_aa: CASSQAGGVPLHF; v_call: TRBV4-2; d_call: NA; clone_size: once; j_call: TRBJ1-6
cdr3_nt: TGTGCCACCAGCAGAGGGACAGGGAATAACTATGGCTACACCTTC; cdr3_aa: CATSRGTGNNYGYTF; v_call: TRBV15; d_call: TRBD1; clone_size: few; j_call: TRBJ1-2
cdr3_nt: TGTGCCAGCAGTTTAGGGACTCACAAGGGGAATGAGCAGTTCTTC; cdr3_aa: CASSLGTHKGNEQFF; v_call: TRBV27; d_call: NA; clone_size: medium-sized; j_call: TRBJ2-1
cdr3_nt: TGTGCCAGCAGCTTTAGTTCTACTAGCGGGAGGTCTGAGCAGTACTTC; cdr3_aa: CASSFSSTSGRSEQYF; v_call: TRBV7-6; d_call: TRBD2; clone_size: NA; j_call: TRBJ2-7
cdr3_nt: TGTGCCAGCAGCTTAGGCCCAACTGGCAGCAATCAGCCCCAGCATTTT; cdr3_aa: CASSLGPTGSNQPQHF; v_call: TRBV7-2; d_call: NA; clone_size: NA; j_call: TRBJ1-5
cdr3_nt: TGCAGTGCTAGAGATTATATGGAGCAGTACTTC; cdr3_aa: CSARDYMEQYF; v_call: TRBV20-1; d_call: NA; clone_size: NA; j_call: TRBJ2-7
cdr3_nt: TGCGCCAGCAGCTTGCACAGCCAAGAGACCCAGTACTTC; cdr3_aa: CASSLHSQETQYF; v_call: TRBV5-1; d_call: NA; clone_size: NA; j_call: TRBJ2-5
cdr3_nt: TGTGCCAGCAGATGGACCTTCCTTGGCTCACCCCTCCACTTT; cdr3_aa: CASRWTFLGSPLHF; v_call: TRBV28; d_call: NA; clone_size: NA; j_call: TRBJ1-6
cdr3_nt: TGTGCCAGCAGCTTAGTAGGGGGCCCGCAGCCCCAGCATTTT; cdr3_aa: CASSLVGGPQPQHF; v_call: TRBV7-2; d_call: TRBD1; clone_size: few; j_call: TRBJ1-5
cdr3_nt: TGCAGTTTTACCAGGGGACAGGGGGGGCATCAGCCCCAGCATTTT; cdr3_aa: CSFTRGQGGHQPQHF; v_call: TRBV20-1; d_call: TRBD1; clone_size: few; j_call: TRBJ1-5
cdr3_nt: TGTGCCAGCAGGCCACAGGGGGCGCGAGGCTACACCTTC; cdr3_aa: CASRPQGARGYTF; v_call: TRBV27; d_call: TRBD1; clone_size: few; j_call: TRBJ1-2
cdr3_nt: TGCAGTGCCGATCGGACAGCTTCCTATGGCTACACCTTC; cdr3_aa: CSADRTASYGYTF; v_call: TRBV20-1; d_call: NA; clone_size: NA; j_call: TRBJ1-2
cdr3_nt: TGTGCCACCAGCAGAGGCGATGTACGATCCCTCCACTTT; cdr3_aa: CATSRGDVRSLHF; v_call: TRBV15; d_call: NA; clone_size: NA; j_call: TRBJ1-6
cdr3_nt: TGCAGTGCTATCGGGGACGGCTTCAACTATGGCTACACCTTC; cdr3_aa: CSAIGDGFNYGYTF; v_call: TRBV20-1; d_call: NA; clone_size: NA; j_call: TRBJ1-2
cdr3_nt: TGCAAGGGAGGGACTGAAGCTTTCTTT; cdr3_aa: CKGGTEAFF; v_call: TRBV20-1; d_call: NA; clone_size: NA; j_call: TRBJ1-1
cdr3_nt: NA; cdr3_aa: CGAPSQTSVYFCATTLTGSYEQYF; v_call: TRBV20-1; d_call: NA; clone_size: NA; j_call: TRBJ2-7
cdr3_nt: TGTGCCAGCAGTGTCGGCCACAGCGATGGCTACACCTTC; cdr3_aa: CASSVGHSDGYTF; v_call: TRBV6-1; d_call: NA; clone_size: NA; j_call: TRBJ1-2
cdr3_nt: TGCAGTGCTAGAGATGAGCGTAGATCCAAGAGGGAGACCCAGTACTTC; cdr3_aa: CSARDERRSKRETQYF; v_call: TRBV20-1; d_call: NA; clone_size: NA; j_call: TRBJ2-5
cdr3_nt: TGCGCCAGCAGTGAGGCAGCAGGGGGGGAGACCCAGTACTTC; cdr3_aa: CASSEAAGGETQYF; v_call: TRBV10-1; d_call: NA; clone_size: few; j_call: TRBJ2-5
cdr3_nt: TGTGCCAGCAGCCGAGTCGGCGGCGAGCAGTACTTC; cdr3_aa: CASSRVGGEQYF; v_call: TRBV7-2; d_call: NA; clone_size: few; j_call: TRBJ2-7
cdr3_nt: TGTGCCATCAACGGTGTGGGGGTTGATGGGGAGCAGTACTTC; cdr3_aa: CAINGVGVDGEQYF; v_call: TRBV28; d_call: NA; clone_size: NA; j_call: TRBJ2-7
cdr3_nt: TGCAGTGCTAGGGGGAGCGCTGAAGCTTTCTTT; cdr3_aa: CSARGSAEAFF; v_call: TRBV20-1; d_call: NA; clone_size: few; j_call: TRBJ1-1
cdr3_nt: TGTGCCAGCACCTCCAAAGTGCAGTTCTTC; cdr3_aa: CASTSKVQFF; v_call: TRBV27; d_call: NA; clone_size: NA; j_call: TRBJ2-1
cdr3_nt: TGTGCCAGCAGTCCAGGGACAGGGAGGAATTCACCCCTCCACTTT; cdr3_aa: CASSPGTGRNSPLHF; v_call: TRBV27; d_call: TRBD1; clone_size: NA; j_call: TRBJ1-6
cdr3_nt: TGCAGTGCCGCTATTACACCGTCCTATGGCTACACCTTC; cdr3_aa: CSAAITPSYGYTF; v_call: TRBV20-1; d_call: NA; clone_size: few; j_call: TRBJ1-2
cdr3_nt: TGTGCCAGCAGCCTGGAGAGGGAGACCCAGTACTTC; cdr3_aa: CASSLERETQYF; v_call: TRBV7-2; d_call: NA; clone_size: NA; j_call: TRBJ2-5
cdr3_nt: TGCAGTGCTAGAGCCGGCAGGAGCAGGGATACGCAGTATTTT; cdr3_aa: CSARAGRSRDTQYF; v_call: TRBV20-1; d_call: NA; clone_size: once; j_call: TRBJ2-3
cdr3_nt: TGTGCCACCAGCAAAGCGAGCGGGAGGTACAATGAGCAGTTCTTC; cdr3_aa: CATSKASGRYNEQFF; v_call: TRBV15; d_call: TRBD2; clone_size: NA; j_call: TRBJ2-1
cdr3_nt: TGTGCCAGCAGCTTAAGGGCCCAAGAGACCCAGTACTTC; cdr3_aa: CASSLRAQETQYF; v_call: TRBV11-3; d_call: NA; clone_size: few; j_call: TRBJ2-5
cdr3_nt: TGCAGTGCTAGAGGGAACAGGCGGACACTCTATGGCTACACCTTC; cdr3_aa: CSARGNRRTLYGYTF; v_call: TRBV20-1; d_call: NA; clone_size: NA; j_call: TRBJ1-2
cdr3_nt: TGCAGTGCTTCCCGGGGGGGAGGCACTGAAGCTTTCTTT; cdr3_aa: CSASRGGGTEAFF; v_call: TRBV20-1; d_call: NA; clone_size: NA; j_call: TRBJ1-1
cdr3_nt: TGTGCCAGCAGCCGACAGGGGGCCAATGAGCAGTTCTTC; cdr3_aa: CASSRQGANEQFF; v_call: TRBV5-4; d_call: TRBD1; clone_size: NA; j_call: TRBJ2-1
cdr3_nt: TGTGCCATCAGTGAGTCTGTACAGGGGGACGGCTACACCTTC; cdr3_aa: CAISESVQGDGYTF; v_call: TRBV10-3; d_call: TRBD1; clone_size: few; j_call: TRBJ1-2
cdr3_nt: TGCAGTGCTAGAGATAGCACAGGGAGGAATCAGCCCCAGCATTTT; cdr3_aa: CSARDSTGRNQPQHF; v_call: TRBV20-1; d_call: NA; clone_size: NA; j_call: TRBJ1-5
cdr3_nt: TGCAGTGGGGTAGCGGGAGTACTTAATGAGCAGTTCTTC; cdr3_aa: CSGVAGVLNEQFF; v_call: TRBV20-1; d_call: TRBD2; clone_size: few; j_call: TRBJ2-1
cdr3_nt: TGTGCCAGCACCACGGGTGGGACAGGGGTAACCGGGGAGCTGTTTTTT; cdr3_aa: CASTTGGTGVTGELFF; v_call: TRBV2; d_call: TRBD1; clone_size: NA; j_call: TRBJ2-2
cdr3_nt: TGTGCCAGCAGCCAAAGGGACAGGGGGCGAGATGGCTACACCTTC; cdr3_aa: CASSQRDRGRDGYTF; v_call: TRBV11-1; d_call: TRBD1; clone_size: NA; j_call: TRBJ1-2
cdr3_nt: TGTGCCAGCAGCCTAGAGGACACTGAAGCTTTCTTT; cdr3_aa: CASSLEDTEAFF; v_call: TRBV28; d_call: NA; clone_size: once; j_call: TRBJ1-1
cdr3_nt: TGTGCCAGCGTCAGGGGGGGGAGCAATCAGCCCCAGCATTTT; cdr3_aa: CASVRGGSNQPQHF; v_call: TRBV6-2/TRBV6-3; d_call: TRBD1; clone_size: NA; j_call: TRBJ1-5
cdr3_nt: TGTGCCAGCAGCTTGGGGTGGGGGGCGCTGGCCTACGAGCAGTACTTC; cdr3_aa: CASSLGWGALAYEQYF; v_call: TRBV7-2; d_call: NA; clone_size: NA; j_call: TRBJ2-7
cdr3_nt: TGCAGTGCTAGAGATCCCGAGGGAGGGGCCCAAGAGACCCAGTACTTC; cdr3_aa: CSARDPEGGAQETQYF; v_call: TRBV20-1; d_call: TRBD2; clone_size: NA; j_call: TRBJ2-5
cdr3_nt: TGTGCCAGCAGCCTGGGACTAGCGGGAAGGTACGAGCAGTACTTC; cdr3_aa: CASSLGLAGRYEQYF; v_call: TRBV7-9; d_call: TRBD2; clone_size: NA; j_call: TRBJ2-7
cdr3_nt: TGTGCCAGCAGCTTAGACCCAGGGGTGGGGTCACCCCTCCACTTT; cdr3_aa: CASSLDPGVGSPLHF; v_call: TRBV7-3; d_call: NA; clone_size: NA; j_call: TRBJ1-6
cdr3_nt: TGTGCCAGCAGCCCCGGACGGATTCAAGAGACCCAGTACTTC; cdr3_aa: CASSPGRIQETQYF; v_call: TRBV7-2; d_call: NA; clone_size: NA; j_call: TRBJ2-5
cdr3_nt: TGTGCCAGCAGGAAAGGGGGGGAGAGATATGGCTACACCTTC; cdr3_aa: CASRKGGERYGYTF; v_call: TRBV6-1; d_call: NA; clone_size: NA; j_call: TRBJ1-2
cdr3_nt: TGCAGTGCTAGTGGCGGGCCTAGCTCCCACGAGCAGTACTTC; cdr3_aa: CSASGGPSSHEQYF; v_call: TRBV20-1; d_call: NA; clone_size: NA; j_call: TRBJ2-7
cdr3_nt: TGTGCCAGCAGTTTAGCCGCAGGGTATAGCAATCAGCCCCAGCATTTT; cdr3_aa: CASSLAAGYSNQPQHF; v_call: TRBV28; d_call: NA; clone_size: NA; j_call: TRBJ1-5
cdr3_nt: TGCAGTGCTAGAAGGGGTAATCAGCCCCAGCATTTT; cdr3_aa: CSARRGNQPQHF; v_call: TRBV20-1; d_call: NA; clone_size: few; j_call: TRBJ1-5